This T cell receptor beta chain was captured in a study of T cell changes during pregnancy in multiple sclerosis. The data were produced by immunoSEQ multiplex PCR, yet TCRdb's version contains in-frame clones alone and is incomplete. The sample carries about 97,000 clones, more than 85% recorded once. CDR1 and CDR2 (germline): MDHEN, SYDVKM. The V gene lost 3 bases and the J gene lost 6 bases, with 15 bases spanning the gap. CDR3 size: 14 residues. This sample comprised peripheral blood, obtained in the second trimester of pregnancy. V and J are TRBV28 and TRBJ2-7; D is unresolved. This TCR derives from a female donor with multiple sclerosis, enrolled in a pregnancy study. This CDR3 is CASSFYPPSSEQYF. The CDR3 DNA sequence: TGTGCCAGCAGTTTTTACCCCCCGAGCTCCGAGCAGTACTTC.